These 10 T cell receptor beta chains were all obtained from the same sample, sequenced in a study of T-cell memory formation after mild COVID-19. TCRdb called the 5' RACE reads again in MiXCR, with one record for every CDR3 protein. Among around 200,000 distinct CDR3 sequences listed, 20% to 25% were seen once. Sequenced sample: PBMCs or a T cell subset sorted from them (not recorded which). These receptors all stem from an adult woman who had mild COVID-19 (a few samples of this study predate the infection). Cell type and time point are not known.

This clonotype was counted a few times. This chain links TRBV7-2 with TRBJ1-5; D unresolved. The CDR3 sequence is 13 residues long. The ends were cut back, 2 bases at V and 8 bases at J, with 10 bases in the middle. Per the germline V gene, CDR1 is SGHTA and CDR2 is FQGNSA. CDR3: CASSLFPSEPQHF. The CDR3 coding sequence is TGTGCCAGCAGCTTATTCCCGTCGGAGCCCCAGCATTTT.

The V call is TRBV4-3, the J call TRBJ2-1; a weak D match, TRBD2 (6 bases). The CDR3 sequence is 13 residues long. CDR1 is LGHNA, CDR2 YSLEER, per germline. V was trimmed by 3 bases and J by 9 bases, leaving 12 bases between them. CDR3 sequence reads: CASSHLGGGEQFF. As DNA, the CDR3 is TGCGCCAGCAGCCACCTGGGGGGAGGTGAGCAGTTCTTC.

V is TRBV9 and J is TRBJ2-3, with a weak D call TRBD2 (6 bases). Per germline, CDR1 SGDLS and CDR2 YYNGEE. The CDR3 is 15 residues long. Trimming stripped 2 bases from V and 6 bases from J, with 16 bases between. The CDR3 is CASSVGLVGVDTQYF. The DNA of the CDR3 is TGTGCCAGCAGCGTGGGACTGGTAGGAGTGGATACGCAGTATTTT.

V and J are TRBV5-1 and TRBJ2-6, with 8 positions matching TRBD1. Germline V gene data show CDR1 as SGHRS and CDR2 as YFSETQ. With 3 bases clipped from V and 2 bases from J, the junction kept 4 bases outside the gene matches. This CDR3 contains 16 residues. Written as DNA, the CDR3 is TGCGCCAGCAGCTGGGCAGGGGGCGCTGGGGCCAACGTCCTGACTTTC. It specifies CASSWAGGAGANVLTF.

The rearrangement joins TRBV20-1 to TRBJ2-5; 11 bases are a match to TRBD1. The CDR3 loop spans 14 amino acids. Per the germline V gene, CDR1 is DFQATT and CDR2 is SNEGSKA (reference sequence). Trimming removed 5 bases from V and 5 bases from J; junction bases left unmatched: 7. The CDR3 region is CSARGTGGPETQYF. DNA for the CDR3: TGCAGTGCTCGCGGGACAGGGGGACCGGAGACCCAGTACTTC.

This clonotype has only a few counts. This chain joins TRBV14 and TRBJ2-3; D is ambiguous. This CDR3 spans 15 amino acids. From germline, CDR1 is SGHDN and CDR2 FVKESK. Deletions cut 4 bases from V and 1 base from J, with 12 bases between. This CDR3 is CASSPPGWGTDTQYF. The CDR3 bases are TGTGCCAGCAGCCCCCCCGGATGGGGCACAGATACGCAGTATTTT.

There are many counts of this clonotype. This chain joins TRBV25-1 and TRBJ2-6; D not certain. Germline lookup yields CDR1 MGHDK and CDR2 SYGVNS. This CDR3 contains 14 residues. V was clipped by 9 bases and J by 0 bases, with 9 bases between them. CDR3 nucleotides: TGTGCCAGTGAAGTAGACTCTGGGGCCAACGTCCTGACTTTC. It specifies CASEVDSGANVLTF.

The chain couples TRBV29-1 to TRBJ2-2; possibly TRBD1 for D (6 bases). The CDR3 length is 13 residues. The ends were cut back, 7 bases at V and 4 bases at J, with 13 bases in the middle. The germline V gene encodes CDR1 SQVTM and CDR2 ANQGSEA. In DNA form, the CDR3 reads TGCAGCGCCCAACAGGGTTCCACCGGGGAGCTGTTTTTT. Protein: CSAQQGSTGELFF.

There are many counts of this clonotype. The CDR3 region is CASSQEGLIGIYNEQFF. The CDR3 region has the DNA TGCGCCAGCAGCCAAGAGGGACTAATAGGGATCTACAATGAGCAGTTCTTC. The chain uses TRBV4-3 and TRBJ2-1, with TRBD2 identical over 7 bases. The CDR3 is made up of 17 amino acids. J gave up 3 bases and V 0 bases, and 8 bases lay outside the gene matches. Germline CDR1 is LGHNA and CDR2 is YSLEER.

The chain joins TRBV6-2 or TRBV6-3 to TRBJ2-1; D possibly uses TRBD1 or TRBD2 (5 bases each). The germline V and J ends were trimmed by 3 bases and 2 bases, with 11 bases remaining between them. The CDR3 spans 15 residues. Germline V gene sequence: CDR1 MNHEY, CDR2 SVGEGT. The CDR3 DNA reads TGTGCCAGCAGTTATGGGGGAGATGCCTACAATGAGCAGTTCTTC. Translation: CASSYGGDAYNEQFF.